This is a list of T cell receptor beta chains from one sample in a study of T cells in Graves' hyperthyroidism and ophthalmopathy. MiXCR, run by TCRdb on the multiplex PCR reads, gives a single entry per CDR3 protein. This sample has hundreds of thousands of distinct CDR3 sequences; 16% occur once, and the top ten carry about 20%. Specimen: blood. The receptors derive from a young woman with Graves' hyperthyroidism. Each CDR3 is given with its conserved first and last residue. The D gene is left open where the match is weak. Size values are once, few and many counts, or a class for expanded clones, and some rows have none.

CDR3 DNA	CDR3 protein	D gene	clone size	J gene	V gene	CDR3 length
TGTGCCAGCAGCCAAGATTGGGGGAGCGCCTACGAGCAGTACTTC	CASSQDWGSAYEQYF	-	many	TRBJ2-7	TRBV14	15
TGTGCCAGCAGTTACGAGCGGTACGGGTTCATGGACTACGAGCAGTACTTC	CASSYERYGFMDYEQYF	-	few	TRBJ2-7	TRBV6-7	17
TGCGCCAGCAGCTTGGAGCTGGGGGCAACCGGAAACACCATATATTTT	CASSLELGATGNTIYF	-	-	TRBJ1-3	TRBV5-1	16
TGTGCCAGCAGCCAAGATACAGCGGGGGGGCTCTACGAGCAGTACTTC	CASSQDTAGGLYEQYF	TRBD2	-	TRBJ2-7	TRBV3-1	16
TGTGCCAGCAGCCAAAGCAGCGGGAGGGCTTCCTACGAGCAGTACTTC	CASSQSSGRASYEQYF	TRBD2	many	TRBJ2-7	TRBV3-1	16
TGTGCCAGCAGTGACCTCAGGGTATACGGGGAGCTGTTTTTT	CASSDLRVYGELFF	-	-	TRBJ2-2	TRBV2	14
TGTGCCAGCAGCTTTTTCCCCCGACAGGGGGCGAACACCGGGGAGCTGTTTTTT	CASSFFPRQGANTGELFF	TRBD1	-	TRBJ2-2	TRBV7-2	18
TGTGCCAGCAGCTTATTTCCAGGGGAGACCCAGTACTTC	CASSLFPGETQYF	-	many	TRBJ2-5	TRBV7-2	13
TGTGCCAGCAGCCAAGCGGGTATACAAGAGACCCAGTACTTC	CASSQAGIQETQYF	-	-	TRBJ2-5	TRBV3-1	14
TGTGCCATCAGTGAAACCGCCAGGGCAATCGTCGGCTACACCTTC	CAISETARAIVGYTF	-	-	TRBJ1-2	TRBV10-3	15
TGCAGTGCTAGTACGGGGGGCCCGATGAATGAGCAGTTCTTC	CSASTGGPMNEQFF	-	-	TRBJ2-1	TRBV20-1	14
TGTGCCAGCAGCTTGAGTCTAACCCAAGAGACCCAGTACTTC	CASSLSLTQETQYF	-	-	TRBJ2-5	TRBV7-9	14
TGTGCCACCAGTGATTTGCCTCTAGGGACCGAACAAGAGACCCAGTACTTC	CATSDLPLGTEQETQYF	-	many	TRBJ2-5	TRBV24-1	17
TGTGCCAGCAGCTTTCAAAGTGCGAAAAGCAATTCACCCCTCCACTTT	CASSFQSAKSNSPLHF	-	few	TRBJ1-6	TRBV11-2	16
TGTGCCAGCAGTGTCTCACTAGCGGGAGGGCCAGATACGCAGTATTTT	CASSVSLAGGPDTQYF	TRBD2	many	TRBJ2-3	TRBV27	16
TGTGCCAGCAGTTCGTCGGGGAAGGGGGGGACCTACAATGAGCAGTTCTTC	CASSSSGKGGTYNEQFF	-	many	TRBJ2-1	TRBV12-3/TRBV12-4	17
TGTGCCAGCAGCCAAGAGGCCGCCCGCTCCTACGAGCAGTACTTC	CASSQEAARSYEQYF	-	many	TRBJ2-7	TRBV3-1	15
TGTGCCAGCAGTTGGGGGGGGTCTGGCCCCTACGAGCAGTACTTC	CASSWGGSGPYEQYF	TRBD2	many	TRBJ2-7	TRBV12-3/TRBV12-4	15
TGTGCCACCAGTGACTCCGGGACTTGGAACACTGAAGCTTTCTTT	CATSDSGTWNTEAFF	-	-	TRBJ1-1	TRBV24-1	15
TGTGCCAGCAGTGAACGAGGGGAGTCCTACGAGCAGTACTTC	CASSERGESYEQYF	-	many	TRBJ2-7	TRBV6-1	14
TGTGCCAGCAGCGCCAACAGGGTTTCGACCTACGAGCAGTACTTC	CASSANRVSTYEQYF	-	-	TRBJ2-7	TRBV7-9	15
TGCGCCAGCAGCCAGCGCCTGGGATGGAGCTACGAGCAGTACTTC	CASSQRLGWSYEQYF	-	few	TRBJ2-7	TRBV4-3	15
TGTGCCATCAGTTTTGCGGGACAGGGGTGCACAGATACGCAGTATTTT	CAISFAGQGCTDTQYF	TRBD1	-	TRBJ2-3	TRBV10-3	16
TGTGCCAGCAGCGTGACAGGGTACTATGGCTACACCTTC	CASSVTGYYGYTF	TRBD1	-	TRBJ1-2	TRBV9	13
TGCAGCGTTGAAGATGTGGCAGGGCCTTGGGAGGTATACACAGATACGCAGTATTTT	CSVEDVAGPWEVYTDTQYF	-	many	TRBJ2-3	TRBV29-1	19
TGTGCCAGCAGTTCCATGGGGATTTCCTACGAGCAGTACTTC	CASSSMGISYEQYF	-	-	TRBJ2-7	TRBV7-9	14
TGCAGTGCTAGTCCACGGAGCACCCCTGCAACTAATGAAAAACTGTTTTTT	CSASPRSTPATNEKLFF	-	-	TRBJ1-4	TRBV20-1	17
TGTGCCAGCTCACCATGGGGACTAGCGGGAGGTGGAGATACGCAGTATTTT	CASSPWGLAGGGDTQYF	TRBD2	-	TRBJ2-3	TRBV18	17
TGTGCCTGGAGTCCCGGGTCGGAAGCTTTCTTT	CAWSPGSEAFF	-	many	TRBJ1-1	TRBV30	11
TGCGCCAGCAGCTTGGCCGCGAAAACCTACGAGCAGTACTTC	CASSLAAKTYEQYF	-	many	TRBJ2-7	TRBV5-1	14
TGCAGCGCTTCCTCTGACTGGGGGACTGAAGCTTTCTTT	CSASSDWGTEAFF	-	few	TRBJ1-1	TRBV29-1	13
TGTGCCAGCAGCCTAACAGGGTCCCAGGCTTACTATGGCTACACCTTC	CASSLTGSQAYYGYTF	-	many	TRBJ1-2	TRBV7-8	16
TGTGCCAGCAGCTTAGAGGGGACAGTAGGGGACAATGAGCAGTTCTTC	CASSLEGTVGDNEQFF	TRBD1	few	TRBJ2-1	TRBV7-9	16
TGTGCCAGCAGTATTGGGACAGGGGGCAATCAGCCCCAGCATTTT	CASSIGTGGNQPQHF	TRBD1	many	TRBJ1-5	TRBV6-1	15
TGTGCTAGTGGTTCGACAGTGAACACTGAAGCTTTCTTT	CASGSTVNTEAFF	-	many	TRBJ1-1	TRBV12-5	13
TGTGCCACCAGCAGAGACGCGACAGGGGACCGCAATCAGCCCCAGCATTTT	CATSRDATGDRNQPQHF	TRBD1	-	TRBJ1-5	TRBV15	17
TGCGCCAGCAGCCCAGGGATCCTCCTAGCGGGAGGATCCTACGAGCAGTACTTC	CASSPGILLAGGSYEQYF	TRBD2	many	TRBJ2-7	TRBV5-1	18
TGCAGTGCTAGAGGGGGGGGTCCCTACGAGCAGTACTTC	CSARGGGPYEQYF	TRBD2	many	TRBJ2-7	TRBV20-1	13
TGCGCCAGCAGCTCCCTGGACGAGAAACTCGACTATGGCTACACCTTC	CASSSLDEKLDYGYTF	-	few	TRBJ1-2	TRBV5-1	16
TGTGCCAGCAGTTACTCGTGGAGCCAAGAGACCCAGTACTTC	CASSYSWSQETQYF	-	many	TRBJ2-5	TRBV6-5	14
TGTGCCAGCAGCTACGCGGTGGGCACAGATACGCAGTATTTT	CASSYAVGTDTQYF	-	few	TRBJ2-3	TRBV7-2	14
TGTGCCAGCAGCCCCGGGACTAGCGGGAGGTTCGTTGAGCAGTTCTTC	CASSPGTSGRFVEQFF	TRBD2	many	TRBJ2-1	TRBV7-6	16
TGTGCCAGCTCACCCGGGGACATTGGGCACGAGCAGTACTTC	CASSPGDIGHEQYF	-	many	TRBJ2-7	TRBV18	14
TGTGCCAGCAGTTACTCGAAGAGGGGGGGGATAAATCAGCCCCAGCATTTT	CASSYSKRGGINQPQHF	-	few	TRBJ1-5	TRBV6-8	17
TGTGCCAGCAGTGAGCGGGACTATGCGACGCAGTATTTT	CASSERDYATQYF	TRBD2	many	TRBJ2-3	TRBV2	13
TGCGCCAGCAGCCCCCAGCACCTAGCGGGACTGGATACGCAGTATTTT	CASSPQHLAGLDTQYF	TRBD2	-	TRBJ2-3	TRBV5-1	16
TGTGCCAGCAGCCCTTCCCGTGGAGGTTCCTATAATTCACCCCTCCACTTT	CASSPSRGGSYNSPLHF	-	few	TRBJ1-6	TRBV16	17
TGTGCCAGCAGCACTGGACTAGCGGGGAGCTCCTACAATGAGCAGTTCTTC	CASSTGLAGSSYNEQFF	TRBD2	many	TRBJ2-1	TRBV7-9	17
TGTGCCAGCAGTGGACAGTGGGCGAACACTGAAGCTTTCTTT	CASSGQWANTEAFF	-	many	TRBJ1-1	TRBV12-3/TRBV12-4	14
TGCAGCGTTCTAGATTTCAGGGTCGAAGGCTCCTACGAGCAGTACTTC	CSVLDFRVEGSYEQYF	-	few	TRBJ2-7	TRBV29-1	16
TGTGCCACCACAGTTATTAGAGGGGGCGTCTATGGCTACACCTTC	CATTVIRGGVYGYTF	TRBD1	once	TRBJ1-2	TRBV6-1	15
TGTGCCAGCAGACAACCCGGACAGGCCGAACTGTTTTTT	CASRQPGQAELFF	TRBD1	-	TRBJ1-4	TRBV28	13
TGTGCCAGCAGTTACACCCAGAGGAACACTGAAGCTTTCTTT	CASSYTQRNTEAFF	-	many	TRBJ1-1	TRBV6-5	14
TGTGCCAGCCAATCGACCTTGAACACTGAAGCTTTCTTT	CASQSTLNTEAFF	-	-	TRBJ1-1	TRBV27	13
TGCGCCAGCAGCCGCCGCCGAGACACTAACTATGGCTACACCTTC	CASSRRRDTNYGYTF	-	few	TRBJ1-2	TRBV4-1	15
TGTGCCAGCAGCCACTCGGGACAGGGATACGAGCAGTACTTC	CASSHSGQGYEQYF	TRBD1	many	TRBJ2-7	TRBV11-2	14
TGCGCCAGCCTCCTGGGCCATAATTCACCCCTCCACTTT	CASLLGHNSPLHF	-	-	TRBJ1-6	TRBV10-2	13